This T cell receptor beta chain was profiled in a study of CD8 T cells in Susac syndrome. Reverse transcription of roughly 0.45 to 1 ug RNA was performed with random hexamers. TCRdb reprocessed the immunoSEQ multiplex PCR reads via MiXCR and lists one record per CDR3 protein. This table holds about 190,000 distinct CDR3 sequences, approximately 94% found once. This clonotype was observed once. Germline values: CDR1 LNHDA, CDR2 SQIVND (reference sequence). The length of the CDR3 is 18 residues. With V trimmed by 2 bases and J by 1 base, 10 bases remained unmatched. This TCR derives from a human donor with Susac syndrome. Sequenced input: CD4+ T cells from PBMCs. The rearrangement links TRBV19 to TRBJ2-1; 8 bases are a match to TRBD1. DNA of the CDR3: TGTGCCAGTAGTATAAGTCCCAGGGGGCTTGTATCCTACAATGAGCAGTTCTTC. This gives the protein CASSISPRGLVSYNEQFF.